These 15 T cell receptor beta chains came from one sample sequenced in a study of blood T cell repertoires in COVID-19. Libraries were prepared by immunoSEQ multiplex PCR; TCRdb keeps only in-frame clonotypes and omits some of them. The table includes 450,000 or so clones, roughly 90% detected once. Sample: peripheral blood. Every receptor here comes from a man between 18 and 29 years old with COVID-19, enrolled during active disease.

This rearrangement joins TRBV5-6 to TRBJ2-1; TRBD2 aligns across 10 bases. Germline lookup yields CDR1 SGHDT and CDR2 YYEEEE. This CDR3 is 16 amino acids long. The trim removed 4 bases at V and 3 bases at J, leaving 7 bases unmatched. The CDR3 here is CASSRSRTSGYNEQFF. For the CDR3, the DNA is TGTGCCAGCAGCCGATCTCGGACTAGCGGCTACAATGAGCAGTTCTTC.

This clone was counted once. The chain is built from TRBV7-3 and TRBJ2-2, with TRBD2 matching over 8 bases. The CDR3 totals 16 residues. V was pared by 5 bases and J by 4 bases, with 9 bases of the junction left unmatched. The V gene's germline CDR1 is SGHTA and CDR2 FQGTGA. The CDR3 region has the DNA TGTGCCAGCAGCAGAAGCGGGACTAGGAGCACCGGGGAGCTGTTTTTT. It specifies CASSRSGTRSTGELFF.

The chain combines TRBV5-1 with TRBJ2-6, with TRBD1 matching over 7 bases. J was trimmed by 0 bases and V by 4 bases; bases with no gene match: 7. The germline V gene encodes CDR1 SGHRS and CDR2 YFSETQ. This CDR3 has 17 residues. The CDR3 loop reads CASSRGQLSSGANVLTF. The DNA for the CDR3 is TGCGCCAGCAGCCGGGGACAGCTCAGCTCTGGGGCCAACGTCCTGACTTTC.

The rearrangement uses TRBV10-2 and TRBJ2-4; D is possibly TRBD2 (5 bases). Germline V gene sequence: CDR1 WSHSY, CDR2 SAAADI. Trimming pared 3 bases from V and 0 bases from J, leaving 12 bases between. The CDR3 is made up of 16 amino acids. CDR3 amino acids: CASSDTGVIAKNIQYF. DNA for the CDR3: TGCGCCAGCAGTGATACCGGGGTTATAGCCAAAAACATTCAGTACTTC.

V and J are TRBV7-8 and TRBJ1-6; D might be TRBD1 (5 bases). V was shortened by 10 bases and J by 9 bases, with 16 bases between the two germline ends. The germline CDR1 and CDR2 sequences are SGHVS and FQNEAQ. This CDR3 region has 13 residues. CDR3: CATKGREVSPLHF. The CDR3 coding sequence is TGTGCCACCAAGGGGAGGGAGGTTTCACCCCTCCACTTT.

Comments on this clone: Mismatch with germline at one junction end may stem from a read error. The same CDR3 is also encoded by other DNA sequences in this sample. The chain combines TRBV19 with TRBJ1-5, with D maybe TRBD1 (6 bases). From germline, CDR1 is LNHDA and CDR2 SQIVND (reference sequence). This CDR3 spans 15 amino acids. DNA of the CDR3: TGTGCCAGTAGCATAGGGGGAGGGAGCAATCAGCCCCAGCATTTT. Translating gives CASSIGGGSNQPQHF. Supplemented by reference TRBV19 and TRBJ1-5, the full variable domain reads DGGITQSPKYLFRKEGQNVTLSCEQNLNHDAMYWYRQDPGQGLRLIYYSQIVNDFQKGDIAEGYSVSREKKESFPLTVTSAQKNPTAFYLCASSIGGGSNQPQHFGDGTRLSIL.

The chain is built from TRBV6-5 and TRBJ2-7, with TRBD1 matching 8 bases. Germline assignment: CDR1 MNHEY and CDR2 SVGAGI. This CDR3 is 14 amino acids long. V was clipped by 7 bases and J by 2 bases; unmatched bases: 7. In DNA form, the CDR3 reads TGTGCCAGCAATCCCCCGGGACAGGCCTACGAGCAGTACTTC. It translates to CASNPPGQAYEQYF.

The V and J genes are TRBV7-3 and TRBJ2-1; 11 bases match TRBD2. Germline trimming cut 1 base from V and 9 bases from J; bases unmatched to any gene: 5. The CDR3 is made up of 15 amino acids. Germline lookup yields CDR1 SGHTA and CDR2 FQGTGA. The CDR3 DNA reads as TGTGCCAGCAGCTTAAATCAACTAGCGGGAGCTGAGCAGTTCTTC. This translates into CASSLNQLAGAEQFF.

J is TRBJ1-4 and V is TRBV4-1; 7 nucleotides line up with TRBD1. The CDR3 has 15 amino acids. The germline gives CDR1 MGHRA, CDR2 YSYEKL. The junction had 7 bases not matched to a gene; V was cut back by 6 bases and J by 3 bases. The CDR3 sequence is CASRHRGQANEKLFF. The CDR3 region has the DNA TGCGCCAGCAGGCACAGGGGCCAGGCTAATGAAAAACTGTTTTTT.

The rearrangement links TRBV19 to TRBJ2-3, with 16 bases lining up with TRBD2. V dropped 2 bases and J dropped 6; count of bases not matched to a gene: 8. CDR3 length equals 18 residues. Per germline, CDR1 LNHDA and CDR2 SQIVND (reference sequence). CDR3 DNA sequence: TGTGCCAGTAGTATAACTCGGGGACTAGCGGGGGGGCAGGATACGCAGTATTTT. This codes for CASSITRGLAGGQDTQYF.

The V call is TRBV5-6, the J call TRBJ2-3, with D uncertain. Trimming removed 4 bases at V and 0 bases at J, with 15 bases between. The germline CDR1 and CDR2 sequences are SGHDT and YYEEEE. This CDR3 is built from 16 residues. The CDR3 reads CASSGPSADSTDTQYF. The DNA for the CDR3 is TGTGCCAGCAGCGGGCCCTCAGCCGATAGCACAGATACGCAGTATTTT.

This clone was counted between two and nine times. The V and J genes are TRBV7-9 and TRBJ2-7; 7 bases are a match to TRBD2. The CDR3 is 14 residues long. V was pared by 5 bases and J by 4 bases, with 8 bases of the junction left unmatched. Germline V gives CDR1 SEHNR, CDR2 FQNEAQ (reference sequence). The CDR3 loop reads CASSRSGILYEQYF. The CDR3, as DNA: TGTGCCAGCAGCCGGAGCGGGATTTTATACGAGCAGTACTTC.

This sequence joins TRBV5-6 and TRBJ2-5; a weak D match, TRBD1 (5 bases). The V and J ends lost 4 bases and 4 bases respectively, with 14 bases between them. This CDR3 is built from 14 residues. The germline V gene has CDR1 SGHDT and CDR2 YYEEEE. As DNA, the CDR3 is TGTGCCAGCAGCCCCTTGACAGTCCGAGAGACCCAGTACTTC. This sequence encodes CASSPLTVRETQYF.

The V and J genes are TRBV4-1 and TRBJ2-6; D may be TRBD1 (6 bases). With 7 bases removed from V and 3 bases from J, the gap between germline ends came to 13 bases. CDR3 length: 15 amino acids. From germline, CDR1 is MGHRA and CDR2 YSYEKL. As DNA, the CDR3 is TGCGCCAGCACCAAAACAGGGCTTGGGGCCAACGTCCTGACTTTC. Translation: CASTKTGLGANVLTF.

CDR3 residues: CASSLPGSNQPQHF. For the CDR3, the DNA is TGTGCCAGCAGCTTGCCAGGGTCTAATCAGCCCCAGCATTTT. V and J are TRBV5-4 and TRBJ1-5; D perhaps matches TRBD1 (5 bases). CDR1 is SGHNT and CDR2 is YYREEE in the germline V gene (reference sequence). Trimming shortened V by 1 base and J by 4 bases, and 9 bases separated the two germline ends. The CDR3 runs to 14 residues.